Listed below are T cell receptor beta chains from one sample, sequenced in a study of CD8+ T cells in alopecia areata. TCRdb's copy holds only in-frame clones and misses some; the assay was immunoSEQ multiplex PCR. The sample has some 150,000 clones; 40% to 60% are singletons. The specimen was CD8+ T cells sorted from blood, collected at week 0. The source of these receptors is a human donor with alopecia areata. Both conserved end residues are part of each CDR3. The D gene is left open where the match is weak. Clone size, where shown, is once, few, many, or a class for clones that have expanded.

few	TRBV14	16	TRBJ1-2	NA	TGTGCCAGCAGCCAAGATCTGGGCCTCCTAACGGGGGGCTACACCTTC	CASSQDLGLLTGGYTF
NA	TRBV30	11	TRBJ2-3	NA	TGTGCTCTGCGAATAACAGATACGCAGTATTTT	CALRITDTQYF
few	TRBV4-3	14	TRBJ2-1	NA	TGCGCCAGCAGCCAAGCGGGTGGAGGGGATGAGCAGTTCTTC	CASSQAGGGDEQFF
NA	TRBV13	11	TRBJ1-1	NA	TGTGCCAGCAGCTTAGGAGTTCTCGCTTTCTTT	CASSLGVLAFF
NA	TRBV29-1	14	TRBJ1-2	NA	TGCAGCGTCCCCGGCGGGCAGTTTCCCTATGGCTACACCTTC	CSVPGGQFPYGYTF
NA	TRBV30	14	TRBJ1-1	TRBD1	TGTGCCTGGAGTGTAGGACAGGGGTACACTGAAGCTTTCTTT	CAWSVGQGYTEAFF
NA	TRBV4-1	14	TRBJ1-1	TRBD1	TGCGCCAGCAGCCTGACGGGACAGGGGACTGAAGCTTTCTTT	CASSLTGQGTEAFF
NA	TRBV15	13	TRBJ1-6	NA	TGTGCCACCAGCCGCCTCAGGGATTCACCCCTCCACTTT	CATSRLRDSPLHF
NA	TRBV5-1	14	TRBJ2-7	TRBD1	TGCGCCAGCAGGATTAGAGGGGGCCTGTACGAGCAGTACTTC	CASRIRGGLYEQYF
few	TRBV13	16	TRBJ2-3	TRBD1	TGTGCCAGTTTCTCTCAGGGGGCTCTTGGCACAGATACGCAGTATTTT	CASFSQGALGTDTQYF
NA	TRBV29-1	14	TRBJ1-2	NA	TGCAGCGTTGTATCCGACAGCATTAACTATGGCTACACCTTC	CSVVSDSINYGYTF
NA	TRBV7-3	15	TRBJ2-3	TRBD2	TGTGCCAGCGGGACTAGCGGGGGGAGCACAGATACGCAGTATTTT	CASGTSGGSTDTQYF
NA	TRBV5-6	15	TRBJ1-1	NA	TGTGCCAGCAGCTCGGGACTGGGGATGAACACTGAAGCTTTCTTT	CASSSGLGMNTEAFF